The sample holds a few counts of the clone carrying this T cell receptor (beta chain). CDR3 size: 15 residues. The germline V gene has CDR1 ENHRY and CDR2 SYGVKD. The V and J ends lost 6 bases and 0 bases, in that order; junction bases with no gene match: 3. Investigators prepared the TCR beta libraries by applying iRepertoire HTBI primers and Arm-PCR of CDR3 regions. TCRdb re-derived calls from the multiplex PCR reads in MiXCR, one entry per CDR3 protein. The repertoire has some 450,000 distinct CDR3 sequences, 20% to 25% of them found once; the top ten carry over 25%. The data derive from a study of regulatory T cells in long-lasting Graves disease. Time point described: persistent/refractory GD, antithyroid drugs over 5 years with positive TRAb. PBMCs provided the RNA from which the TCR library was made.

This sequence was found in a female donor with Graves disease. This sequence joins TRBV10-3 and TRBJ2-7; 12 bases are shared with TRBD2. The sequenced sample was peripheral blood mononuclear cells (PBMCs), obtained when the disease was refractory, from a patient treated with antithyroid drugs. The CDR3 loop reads CAIRTTSGSSYEQYF. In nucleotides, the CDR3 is TGTGCCATCAGGACGACTAGCGGGAGCTCCTACGAGCAGTACTTC.